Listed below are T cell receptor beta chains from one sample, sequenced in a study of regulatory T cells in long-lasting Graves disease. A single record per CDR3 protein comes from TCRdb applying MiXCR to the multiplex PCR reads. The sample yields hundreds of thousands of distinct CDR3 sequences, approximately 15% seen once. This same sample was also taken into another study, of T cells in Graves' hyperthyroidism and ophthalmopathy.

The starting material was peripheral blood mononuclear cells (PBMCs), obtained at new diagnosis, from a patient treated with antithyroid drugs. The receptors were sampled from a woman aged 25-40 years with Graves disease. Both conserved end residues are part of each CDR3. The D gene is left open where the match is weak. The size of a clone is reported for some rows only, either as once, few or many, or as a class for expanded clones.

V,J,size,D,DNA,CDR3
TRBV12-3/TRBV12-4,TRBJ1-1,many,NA,TGTGCCAGCAGTTTTGAGACATCGAACACTGAAGCTTTCTTT,CASSFETSNTEAFF
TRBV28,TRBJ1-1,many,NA,TGTGCCAGCAAGCCCTCGTACCCGGCTAGGACTGAAGCTTTCTTT,CASKPSYPARTEAFF
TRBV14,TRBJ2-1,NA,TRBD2,TGTGCCAGCAGCCAAGGTTCAGCGGGAGGATCGGATGAGCAGTTCTTC,CASSQGSAGGSDEQFF
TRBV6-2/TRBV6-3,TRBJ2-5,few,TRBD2,TGTGCCAGCAGTTACCGGGGAGGGGTCGGGGAGACCCAGTACTTC,CASSYRGGVGETQYF
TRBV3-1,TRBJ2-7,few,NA,TGTGCCAGCGCCCCCTGGCCAGGACACTTCTACGAGCAGTACTTC,CASAPWPGHFYEQYF
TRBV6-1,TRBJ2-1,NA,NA,TGTGCCAGCAGTGATATAAATGAGCAGTTCTTC,CASSDINEQFF
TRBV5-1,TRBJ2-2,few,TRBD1,TGCGCCAGCAGCCCAGGGACAGGCCCCGGGGAGCTGTTTTTT,CASSPGTGPGELFF
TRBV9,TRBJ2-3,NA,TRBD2,TGTGCCAGCAGCGTTTTAGGCGGGAGGACAGATACGCAGTATTTT,CASSVLGGRTDTQYF
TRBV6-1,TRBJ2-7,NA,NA,TGTGCCAGCAGTGTATGGACGGGGGAGCAGTACTTC,CASSVWTGEQYF
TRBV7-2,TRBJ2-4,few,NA,TGTGCCAGCAGCGCAGCCCCCTGGACAATTCCCAAAAACATTCAGTACTTC,CASSAAPWTIPKNIQYF
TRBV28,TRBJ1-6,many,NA,TGTGCCAGCAGAGTATTTCAGGTCGATTCACCCCTCCACTTT,CASRVFQVDSPLHF
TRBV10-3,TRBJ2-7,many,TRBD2,TGTGCCATCAAAAAGACTAGCGCGAGCTCCTACGAGCAGTACTTC,CAIKKTSASSYEQYF
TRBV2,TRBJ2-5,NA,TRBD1,TGTGCCAGCAGGGGAACAGGGGGCGTGATGAAGACCCAGTACTTC,CASRGTGGVMKTQYF
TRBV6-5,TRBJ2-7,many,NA,TGTGCCAGCAGTTACTCCGATAGACCTGAGCAGTACTTC,CASSYSDRPEQYF
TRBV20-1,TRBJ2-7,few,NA,TGCAGTGCAGAAGGACTACCGAAGGACGAGCAGTACTTC,CSAEGLPKDEQYF
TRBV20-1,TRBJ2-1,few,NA,TGCAGTGCTCCCCAGTCGCGGAACAATGAGCAGTTCTTC,CSAPQSRNNEQFF
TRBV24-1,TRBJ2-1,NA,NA,TGTGCCACCAGTGATTCGTTCGCGTACAATGAGCAGTTCTTC,CATSDSFAYNEQFF
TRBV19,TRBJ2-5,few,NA,TGTGCCCGCCCTGGGAGCGGAGTCCAAGAGACCCAGTACTTC,CARPGSGVQETQYF
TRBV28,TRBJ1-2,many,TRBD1,TGTGCCAGCAGTGCGCCTCCGGGACAGGGGAGAGGCTACACCTTC,CASSAPPGQGRGYTF
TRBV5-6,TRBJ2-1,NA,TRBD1,TGTGCCAGCCGTTCACTGGGACAGGGTTACAATGAGCAGTTCTTC,CASRSLGQGYNEQFF
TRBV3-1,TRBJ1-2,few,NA,TGTGCCAGCAGCCAAGACAGCTCCTATGGCTACACCTTC,CASSQDSSYGYTF
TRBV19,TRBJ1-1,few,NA,TGTGCCAGTAGTATTCAGGGTGGGCGGTGGAACACTGAAGCTTTCTTT,CASSIQGGRWNTEAFF
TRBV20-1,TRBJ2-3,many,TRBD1,TGCAGTGCTGAGGACAGGGCAGGCACAGATACGCAGTATTTT,CSAEDRAGTDTQYF
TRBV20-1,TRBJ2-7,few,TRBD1,TGCAGTGCTACGGCAACCGGGACAGGGCGATACGAGCAGTACTTC,CSATATGTGRYEQYF
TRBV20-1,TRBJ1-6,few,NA,TGCAGTGCCAACGCTGCCGGGACGGATCGCTATAATTCACCCCTCCACTTT,CSANAAGTDRYNSPLHF
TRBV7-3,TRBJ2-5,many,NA,TGTGCCAGCAGCTTAAGTTTGGGGCAGACCCAGTACTTC,CASSLSLGQTQYF
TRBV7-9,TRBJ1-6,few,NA,TGTGCCAGCCGAGGGACGGCTGATAATTCACCCCTCCACTTT,CASRGTADNSPLHF
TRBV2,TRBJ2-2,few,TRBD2,TGTGCCAGCAGCCGAATGGTAGCGGGCACCGGGGAGCTGTTTTTT,CASSRMVAGTGELFF